This T cell receptor (beta chain) comes out of a study of CD8+ T cells in alopecia areata listed by TCRdb under 2018. Turning to the overall study: The treated patients took part in an open-label pilot trial in which moderate-to-severe alopecia areata was treated with oral tofacitinib at 5 to 10 mg twice daily. RNA was extracted with the PAXgene miRNA kit for fixed scalp, the miRNeasy kit for PBMCs, and the RNeasy kit for mouse skin. Amplification of TCRbeta CDR3 regions was done by immunoSEQ multiplex PCR using 35 Vbeta forward primers and 13 Jbeta reverse primers. Patients received tofacitinib for 6 to 18 months and were then followed off drug for 6 months to check for delayed response and recurrence. Scalp clonality was compared across normal scalp (n=4), patchy alopecia areata scalp (n=8), and alopecia totalis/universalis scalp (n=8). Patients on tofacitinib were biopsied at baseline and after 4 and 24 weeks of treatment, and several of the patients also had a later scalp biopsy. High-throughput TCRbeta sequencing was used to examine T cell clonal expansion in alopecia areata in both the C3H/HeJ mouse model and human patients. In humans, TCRbeta sequencing was performed on scalp tissue and on sorted CD4+ and CD8+ peripheral blood T cells from healthy controls and from patients with patchy or totalis/universalis alopecia areata. The SALT score, which quantifies the percentage of affected scalp surface area, was used to measure disease severity in treated patients. Broad study findings and their caveats: Because the treated cohort was small and had just a single nonresponder, larger studies are needed to establish links between baseline CD8+ expansion and response. Compared with normal scalp, lesional scalp, particularly in alopecia totalis/universalis, had higher clonality and more expanded CD8+ clones, which suggests antigenic drive. Unlike mouse skin, which is dominated by gammadelta T cells, normal human skin has resident alphabeta T cells that are also sequenced, and this complicates analysis of the scalp TCR repertoire. With tofacitinib, both scalp clonality and the number of expanded CD8+ clones among the top 100 scalp clones went down significantly. During tofacitinib treatment, many expanded lesional clones remained in scalp and blood, and this persistence may partly explain relapse after treatment is stopped. Shared TCR sequences between patients were less evident than in mice, which may be partly attributable to HLA diversity in the patient population.

The intended sense of this specimen's time point label: more than 3 weeks on oral tofacitinib. The sample's treatment or condition label is to be understood as: oral pan-JAK inhibitor, 5-10 mg twice daily. Lesional scalp punch biopsies and peripheral blood were obtained from alopecia areata patients. PBMCs were isolated by density centrifugation and stained for CD3, CD4 and CD8, after which CD4+ and CD8+ T cells were sorted on a FACSAria. The germline V gene encodes CDR1 MNHEY and CDR2 SVGAGI. V was cut back by 6 bases and J by 7 bases, leaving a gap of 15 bases between them. The CDR3 holds 13 amino acids from the cysteine to the phenylalanine. The retained sequence is limited to the CDR3, 39 bases, with the frame set at the first base. Notes on this clone: Its antigen is not yet known. The sample holds no much larger clone one base away, and base qualities are not on file.

Receptor amplification or capture employed the immunoSEQ multiplex PCR assay. To provide template for TCR sequencing, every sample had RNA extracted and reverse transcribed into cDNA. First-strand cDNA was synthesized using SuperScript III with a 2:1 mix of oligo-dT and random hexamers. A synthetic immune receptor repertoire was used to gauge amplification bias, and whatever bias remained was removed computationally. In the original analysis: Raw reads were preprocessed to remove errors, and CDR3 was defined by IMGT conventions from the conserved cysteine to phenylalanine. Clonality was computed by normalizing Shannon entropy by log2 of the number of productive unique TCRs and subtracting the result from 1. Whether scalp clones were CD4 or CD8 was inferred by matching scalp TCRbeta sequences against CD4 and CD8 repertoires sorted from blood. TCRdb took this table from immuneACCESS and kept in-frame rearrangements with V and J called. Such tables lack part of the clones; where checked against another copy, unresolved V genes explain under half of the gap, and the rest is unexplained. V and J calls and clone size are given by that table; D and trimming were obtained from the DNA. The sample has 200,000 to 250,000 clones on record, 64% of them singletons. The ten largest clones take up roughly 4.2% of the sample.

The sequence links TRBV6-5 to TRBJ1-2; the D segment could be TRBD1, given 5 matching bases. This specimen consisted of CD4+ T cells sorted from blood, obtained at week 4, from a patient treated with tofacitinib. The clonotype was recovered from a human donor with alopecia areata. The CDR3 region: CASSPQGLGGYTF. Read as DNA, the sequence is TGTGCCAGCAGCCCCCAGGGTTTGGGTGGCTACACCTTC.